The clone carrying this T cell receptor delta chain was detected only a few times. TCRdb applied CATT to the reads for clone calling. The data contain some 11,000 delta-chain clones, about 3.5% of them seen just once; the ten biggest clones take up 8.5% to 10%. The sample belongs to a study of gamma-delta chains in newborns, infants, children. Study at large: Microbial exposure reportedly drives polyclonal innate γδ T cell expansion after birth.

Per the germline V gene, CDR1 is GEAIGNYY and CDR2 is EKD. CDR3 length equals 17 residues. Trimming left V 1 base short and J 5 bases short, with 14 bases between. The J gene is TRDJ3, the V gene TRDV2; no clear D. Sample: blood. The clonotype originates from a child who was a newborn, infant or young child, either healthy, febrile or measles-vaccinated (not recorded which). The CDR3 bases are TGTGCCTGTGACACGGGTGGGCCCCGGCGGGACACCCGACAGATGTTTTTC. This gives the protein CACDTGGPRRDTRQMFF.